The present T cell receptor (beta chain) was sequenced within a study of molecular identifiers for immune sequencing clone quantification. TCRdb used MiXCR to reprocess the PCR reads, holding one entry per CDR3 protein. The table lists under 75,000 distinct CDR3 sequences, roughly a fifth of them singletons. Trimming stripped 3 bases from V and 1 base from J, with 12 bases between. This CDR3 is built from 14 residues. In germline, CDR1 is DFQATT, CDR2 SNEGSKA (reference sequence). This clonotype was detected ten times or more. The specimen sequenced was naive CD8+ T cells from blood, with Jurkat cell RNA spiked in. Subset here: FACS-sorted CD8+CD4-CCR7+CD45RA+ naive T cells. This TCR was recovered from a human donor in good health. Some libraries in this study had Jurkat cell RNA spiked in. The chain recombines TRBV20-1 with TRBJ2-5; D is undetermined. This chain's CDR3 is CSASKPAFQETQYF. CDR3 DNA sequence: TGCAGTGCTAGCAAGCCCGCATTCCAAGAGACCCAGTACTTC.